This TCR beta chain was sequenced for a study of control samples from healthy donors and cancer patients. This CDR3 has 14 amino acids. Germline V lookup: CDR1 SEHNR, CDR2 FQNEAQ (reference sequence). After removal of 2 bases from V and 5 bases from J, the junction contained 3 bases not matched to a gene. The method was immunoSEQ multiplex PCR; TCRdb's version includes in-frame clones alone and lacks a portion of them. The data show approximately 86,000 clones, more than 80% seen once. This clonotype originated in a woman between 25 and 40 years old in good health. The material sequenced was blood. The chain employs TRBV7-9 and TRBJ2-5, with TRBD2 matching 9 bases. The CDR3, as DNA: TGTGCCAGCAGCTTACCAGCGGGAGGTGAGACCCAGTACTTC. Translating it yields CASSLPAGGETQYF. The full variable domain, completed using reference TRBV7-9 and TRBJ2-5, is DTGVSQNPRHKITKRGQNVTFRCDPISEHNRLYWYRQTLGQGPEFLTYFQNEAQLEKSRLLSDRFSAERPKGSFSTLEIQRTEQGDSAMYLCASSLPAGGETQYFGPGTRLLVL.